The sequence of this T cell receptor beta chain was determined in a study of identical twins. MiXCR, applied by TCRdb to the 5' RACE reads, yields one record per CDR3 protein. The sample records 450,000 or so distinct CDR3 sequences, approximately 24% being singletons. This clonotype was seen at least ten times. Its antigen is not identified. Study results and limitations: Beta clonotypes that were abundant in cord blood contained fewer insertions, a pattern absent from memory repertoires. Excess twin sharing in beta out-of-frame sequences was weaker.

The CDR3 extends over 16 amino acids. Germline-derived CDR1 and CDR2 are SEHNR and FQNEAQ (reference sequence). The ends lost 3 bases at V and 0 bases at J; junction bases unmatched: 3. These data also featured in a second study, about T cells expressing NK-cell markers. In that study: Sorting was restricted to alpha-beta TCR T cells by an anti-gamma-delta TCR antibody in several experiments. Whether expanded NKG2C+ T cell clones recognized HCMV stayed uncertain.

The clonotype originates from a young woman in good health. The sequencing input was CD4+ T cells sorted from blood. The genes are TRBV7-9 and TRBJ2-3, with 10 positions matching TRBD2. DNA for the CDR3: TGTGCCAGCAGCTTCCTAGCGGGGGCTAGCACAGATACGCAGTATTTT. It yields the protein CASSFLAGASTDTQYF.